These 29 T cell receptor beta chains share one sample of origin, sequenced in a study of OX40 agonist ivuxolimab in advanced cancers. The protocol was immunoSEQ multiplex PCR, while the TCRdb copy is restricted to in-frame clones and leaves out a portion. The sample has about 53,000 clones; more than 80% are singletons. The sequenced sample was CD4+ or CD8+ T cells sorted from blood, obtained in a trial of the OX40 agonist ivuxolimab. The receptors shown here come from an adult with an advanced solid tumor such as melanoma, head and neck, liver or kidney cancer.

The chain uses TRBV28 and TRBJ1-2; TRBD1 matches at 7 bases. The length of the CDR3 is 14 residues. With V trimmed by 3 bases and J by 11 bases, 12 bases remained unmatched. Germline CDR1 MDHEN, CDR2 SYDVKM. The CDR3 loop reads CASSFPGQVWRYTF. CDR3 DNA: TGTGCCAGCAGTTTTCCCGGACAGGTCTGGAGGTACACCTTC.

The V call is TRBV14, the J call TRBJ2-3, with D possibly TRBD1 on 5 matching bases. The germline V and J ends were trimmed by 2 bases and 3 bases, with 9 bases remaining between them. This CDR3 contains 14 residues. CDR1 is SGHDN and CDR2 is FVKESK in the germline V gene. The CDR3 region is CASSQRTRTDTQYF. DNA for the CDR3: TGTGCCAGCAGCCAACGGACAAGGACAGATACGCAGTATTTT.

V gene TRBV30 combines with J gene TRBJ2-3; 13 bases line up with TRBD2. After removal of 1 base from V and 6 bases from J, the junction contained 10 bases not matched to a gene. This CDR3 is built from 17 residues. Germline lookup yields CDR1 GTSNPN and CDR2 SVGIG (reference sequence). CDR3 nucleotides: TGTGCCTGGAGTGACCCTTTTACTAGCGGGGGGGCCGATACGCAGTATTTT. It is translated as CAWSDPFTSGGADTQYF.

The chain couples TRBV28 to TRBJ1-1, with no clear D. Trimming stripped 3 bases from V and 4 bases from J, with 6 bases between. The CDR3 runs to 12 residues. Germline CDR1 is MDHEN and CDR2 is SYDVKM. This CDR3 reads CASSLFRTEAFF. The CDR3, as DNA: TGTGCCAGCAGTTTGTTCCGCACTGAAGCTTTCTTT.

In its sample, this clone was seen once. This rearrangement joins TRBV11-2 to TRBJ2-1; D possibly matches TRBD1 or TRBD2 (6 bases each). The CDR3 runs 16 residues. Trimming stripped 2 bases from V and 4 bases from J, with 15 bases between. Germline-derived CDR1 and CDR2 are SGHAT and FQNNGV. Here the CDR3 DNA reads TGTGCCAGCAGCTTAAATGCGGGGACACGGTACAATGAGCAGTTCTTC. Translation gives CASSLNAGTRYNEQFF.

V gene TRBV5-6 combines with J gene TRBJ1-5; 10 positions agree with TRBD1. The CDR3 covers 18 residues. The V gene's germline CDR1 is SGHDT and CDR2 YYEEEE. The V gene end was trimmed by 1 base and the J gene end by 7 bases; junction bases not matched to a gene: 14. CDR3 amino acids: CASSLYMGQGISWQPQHF. The CDR3 DNA follows: TGTGCCAGCAGCTTGTATATGGGACAGGGGATTTCGTGGCAGCCCCAGCATTTT.

The sample holds a few counts of this clone. This chain joins TRBV18 and TRBJ2-2; the D call may be TRBD1 or TRBD2 (5 bases each). Trimming removed 2 bases at V and 4 bases at J, with 11 bases between. The CDR3 consists of 15 residues. Germline CDR1 is KGHSH and CDR2 is LQKENI. The CDR3 nucleotides are TGTGCCAGCTCACCAGTAGGGGCGGGCACCGGGGAGCTGTTTTTT. As protein: CASSPVGAGTGELFF.

The V and J genes are TRBV6-1 and TRBJ2-7; 13 bases match TRBD2. Germline V gene data show CDR1 as MNHNS and CDR2 as SASEGT. V was clipped by 5 bases and J by 3 bases; unmatched bases: 4. This CDR3 comprises 15 residues. The CDR3 nucleotides read TGTGCCAGCAGTAACAGACTAGCGGGAGGCTACGAGCAGTACTTC. It yields the protein CASSNRLAGGYEQYF.

The rearrangement uses TRBV6-1 and TRBJ2-5; D call uncertain. CDR1 is MNHNS, CDR2 SASEGT, per germline. The CDR3 runs 14 residues. Trimming took off 5 bases at V and 5 bases at J, with 15 bases between the two ends. Here the CDR3 DNA reads TGTGCCAGCAGTCGAGCCCTATCGGGCGAGACCCAGTACTTC. Amino acids: CASSRALSGETQYF.

The chain employs TRBV28 and TRBJ2-7; 8 nucleotides line up with TRBD1. Germline trimming cut 2 bases from V and 2 bases from J; bases unmatched to any gene: 5. CDR1 and CDR2 (germline): MDHEN, SYDVKM. The CDR3 covers 15 residues. The CDR3 region is CASSLGTGPPYEQYF. The CDR3 coding sequence is TGTGCCAGCAGTTTAGGGACAGGCCCTCCCTACGAGCAGTACTTC.

This sequence joins TRBV25-1 and TRBJ1-4; possibly TRBD1 for D (6 bases). This CDR3 has 15 amino acids. V was pared by 6 bases and J by 2 bases, with 13 bases between. Germline V gene sequence: CDR1 MGHDK, CDR2 SYGVNS. This chain's CDR3 is CASRARTETNEKLFF. The CDR3 DNA is TGTGCCAGCAGAGCTCGGACAGAGACTAATGAAAAACTGTTTTTT.

J is TRBJ2-1 and V is TRBV4-3; 8 bases are a match to TRBD2. CDR3 length equals 18 residues. J lost 8 bases, V lost 0 bases, and 15 bases had no gene match. Germline V gene lookup returns CDR1 LGHNA and CDR2 YSLEER. The CDR3 sequence: CASSQDRQGQRGFYEQFF. The CDR3, as DNA: TGCGCCAGCAGCCAAGATAGGCAGGGCCAGCGGGGGTTCTATGAGCAGTTCTTC.

The rearrangement joins TRBV20-1 to TRBJ2-1, with no clear D. Germline loops: CDR1 DFQATT, CDR2 SNEGSKA (reference sequence). The germline V and J ends were trimmed by 7 bases and 3 bases, with 7 bases remaining between them. There are 11 residues in the CDR3. CDR3 nucleotides: TGCAGTGTGACCGTCTACAATGAGCAGTTCTTC. This sequence encodes CSVTVYNEQFF.

The chain links TRBV5-6 to TRBJ1-2; D is unresolved. This CDR3 region has 19 residues. CDR1 and CDR2 from the germline V gene are SGHDT and YYEEEE. V shed 5 bases and J shed 0 bases, with 26 bases lying between them. As DNA, the CDR3 is TGTGCCAGCAGAAATGAGTCGGGGTTAGTAACCCAAGCTAACTATGGCTACACCTTC. It codes for CASRNESGLVTQANYGYTF.

V gene TRBV29-1 combines with J gene TRBJ2-7, with 8 nucleotides matching TRBD2. This CDR3 comprises 16 residues. Trimming cost V 2 bases and J 3 bases; bases outside gene matches: 12. Germline lookup yields CDR1 SQVTM and CDR2 ANQGSEA. DNA of the CDR3: TGCAGCGTTGAAAATCGGGGTGTTAGCGGGGACTACGAGCAGTACTTC. It translates to CSVENRGVSGDYEQYF.

CDR3 sequence: CASSPWTPMNTEAFF. As DNA, the CDR3 is TGTGCCAGCAGCCCTTGGACACCTATGAACACTGAAGCTTTCTTT. V and J are TRBV7-9 and TRBJ1-1, with D possibly TRBD1 on 5 matching bases. CDR3 size: 15 residues. Looked up from germline, CDR1 is SEHNR and CDR2 is FQNEAQ (reference sequence). V was cut by 5 bases and J by 0 bases, with 13 bases left in between.

The chain has TRBV28 and TRBJ1-1, with unresolved D. V shed 1 base and J shed 2 bases, with 8 bases lying between them. Germline CDR1 and CDR2: MDHEN and SYDVKM. There are 14 residues in the CDR3. CDR3 protein: CASSLSPSNTEAFF. CDR3 DNA sequence: TGTGCCAGCAGTTTATCCCCAAGCAACACTGAAGCTTTCTTT.

This clone was recorded only once. This sequence joins TRBV5-4 and TRBJ2-7; D remains ambiguous. V lost 0 bases and J 0 bases, leaving 10 bases between the germline ends. CDR1 is SGHNT and CDR2 is YYREEE in the germline V gene (reference sequence). CDR3 length equals 15 residues. The CDR3 is CASSLGQDPSYEQYF. Written as DNA, the CDR3 is TGTGCCAGCAGCTTGGGGCAGGACCCCTCCTACGAGCAGTACTTC.

This chain connects TRBV19 to TRBJ1-4, with 8 bases lining up with TRBD1. The junction had 13 bases not matched to a gene; V was cut back by 3 bases and J by 4 bases. The CDR3 totals 18 residues. CDR1 and CDR2 from the germline V gene are LNHDA and SQIVND (reference sequence). CDR3 protein: CASSISLRLGTGNEKLFF. As DNA, the CDR3 is TGTGCCAGTAGTATCTCCCTACGCCTCGGGACAGGTAATGAAAAACTGTTTTTT. Full variable domain (outside the CDR3, taken from reference TRBV19 and TRBJ1-4): DGGITQSPKYLFRKEGQNVTLSCEQNLNHDAMYWYRQDPGQGLRLIYYSQIVNDFQKGDIAEGYSVSREKKESFPLTVTSAQKNPTAFYLCASSISLRLGTGNEKLFFGSGTQLSVL.

The CDR3 reads CASSSGTVTYEQYF. The CDR3 DNA follows: TGCGCCAGCAGCTCGGGGACAGTCACCTACGAGCAGTACTTC. The V gene is TRBV5-1, the J gene TRBJ2-7, with 7 bases aligning to TRBD1. The germline V gene has CDR1 SGHRS and CDR2 YFSETQ. The V and J ends lost 3 bases and 2 bases, in that order; junction bases with no gene match: 5. The CDR3 has 14 amino acids.

The genes are TRBV7-2 and TRBJ1-1, with TRBD1 matching 8 bases. Looked up from germline, CDR1 is SGHTA and CDR2 is FQGNSA. V lost 5 bases, J lost 7 bases, and 9 bases stayed unmatched. This CDR3 is built from 14 residues. CDR3 coding DNA: TGTGCCAGCAGCATTACAGGACAGGGTGGTGAAGCTTTCTTT. The encoded protein is CASSITGQGGEAFF.

V and J are TRBV12-5 and TRBJ2-3; D remains unclear. V dropped 6 bases and J dropped 1 base, with 8 bases sitting between them. This CDR3 has 13 residues. Germline V gene data show CDR1 as LGHNT and CDR2 as FRNRAP. The CDR3 coding sequence is TGTGCTAGTGGGACATCGGGCACAGATACGCAGTATTTT. Translating it yields CASGTSGTDTQYF.

The V gene is TRBV11-1, the J gene TRBJ2-1, with 8 bases matching TRBD2. Trimming removed 4 bases from V and 5 bases from J; junction bases left unmatched: 7. The CDR3 has 15 amino acids. Germline CDR1 SGHAT, CDR2 FQDESV (reference sequence). CDR3 nucleotide sequence: TGTGCCAGCAGCTACGGTCGGGGGGGAAACAATGAGCAGTTCTTC. Its translation: CASSYGRGGNNEQFF. The entire variable domain, with the rest obtained from reference TRBV11-1 and TRBJ2-1, is as follows: EAEVAQSPRYKITEKSQAVAFWCDPISGHATLYWYRQILGQGPELLVQFQDESVVDDSQLPKDRFSAERLKGVDSTLKIQPAELGDSAMYLCASSYGRGGNNEQFFGPGTRLTVL.

The chain links TRBV30 to TRBJ2-1, with a weak D call TRBD2 (6 bases). The CDR3 runs 20 residues. The V gene lost 1 base and the J gene lost 3 bases, with 28 bases spanning the gap. The germline V gene encodes CDR1 GTSNPN and CDR2 SVGIG (reference sequence). The CDR3 is CAWSARRGVSGLQFYNEQFF. Written as DNA, the CDR3 is TGTGCCTGGAGTGCCCGGAGGGGAGTTTCGGGACTTCAATTCTACAATGAGCAGTTCTTC.

V usage is TRBV7-8 and J usage is TRBJ1-4; D call uncertain. The CDR3 consists of 16 residues. The ends were cut back, 5 bases at V and 0 bases at J, with 13 bases in the middle. Germline V gene sequence: CDR1 SGHVS, CDR2 FQNEAQ. CDR3 residues: CASSQRSRSTNEKLFF. CDR3 sequence (DNA): TGTGCCAGCAGCCAGCGTAGCAGATCAACTAATGAAAAACTGTTTTTT.

The sample holds one count of this clone. The chain combines TRBV6-1 with TRBJ2-1, with 8 bases identical to TRBD2. From germline, CDR1 is MNHNS and CDR2 SASEGT. The CDR3 runs 16 residues. J lost 9 bases, V lost 3 bases, and 13 bases had no gene match. The chain's CDR3 is CASSEMERGPRGEQFF. The CDR3, as DNA: TGTGCCAGCAGTGAGATGGAGCGGGGGCCCCGGGGTGAGCAGTTCTTC.

This chain uses TRBV15 with TRBJ2-5, with D possibly being TRBD2 (6 bases). The end of the DNA aligns better with TRBJ2-7, so the J call may be wrong. CDR1 LNHNV and CDR2 YYDKDF come from the germline V gene (reference sequence). This CDR3 has 16 amino acids. DNA of the CDR3: TGTGCCACCAGCAGATTCGAAAGCGGGTCCGCCTACGAGCAGTACTTC. This gives the protein CATSRFESGSAYEQYF.

The rearrangement uses TRBV25-1 and TRBJ1-2; D gene ambiguous. V was trimmed by 7 bases and J by 2 bases, leaving 14 bases between them. The CDR3 totals 14 residues. Germline lookup yields CDR1 MGHDK and CDR2 SYGVNS. The CDR3: CASNPNGENYGYTF. The CDR3 DNA is TGTGCCAGCAACCCCAACGGGGAGAACTATGGCTACACCTTC.

The rearrangement uses TRBV2 and TRBJ2-1; 11 nucleotides line up with TRBD2. CDR3 length: 15 residues. The V gene's germline CDR1 is SNHLY and CDR2 FYNNEI. The junction had 4 bases not matched to a gene; V was cut back by 6 bases and J by 3 bases. The CDR3 is CASRPTSGSYNEQFF. CDR3 nucleotides: TGTGCCAGCAGGCCAACTAGCGGGAGCTACAATGAGCAGTTCTTC.